The present entry profiles one T cell receptor (beta chain) with its context. The DNA is left out, because the CDR3 cannot be placed on it with certainty; the CDR3 is given as TCRdb lists it. Documented time point: newly diagnosed GD, antithyroid drugs for less than 3 months. The TCR library was prepared using RNA isolated from PBMCs. This entry belongs to a study of regulatory T cells in long-lasting Graves disease. TCR beta libraries were built with iRepertoire HTBI primers and Arm-PCR of CDR3 regions. TCRdb reanalysed the multiplex PCR reads using MiXCR and keeps one entry per CDR3 protein. The repertoire holds more than 400,000 distinct CDR3 sequences, with about a sixth as singletons. The same sample was also used in a study of T cells in Graves' hyperthyroidism and ophthalmopathy. This second study says: Appearing also in blood were most of the thyroid clonotypes expanded above 0.001.

Sequences were derived from peripheral blood mononuclear cells (PBMCs), sampled at new diagnosis, from a patient treated with antithyroid drugs. The TCR sequence derives from a man aged 40-49 years with Graves disease.

CDR3 residues: CASTSGIVYNSPLHF. The chain links TRBV19 to TRBJ1-6. Per germline, CDR1 LNHDA and CDR2 SQIVND (reference sequence). Counting both end residues, the CDR3 totals 15 amino acids.